The following is a T cell receptor beta chain sequence with its context. Its antigen is unknown. Investigators spread the genomic DNA of each subset evenly over several immunoSEQ plates. Sequenced by immunoSEQ multiplex PCR; TCRdb stores in-frame clones only, minus some. The sample contains millions of clones, around 94% of which appear only once. V dropped 8 bases and J dropped 10 bases, with 17 bases sitting between them. Germline assignment: CDR1 SQVTM and CDR2 ANQGSEA. The CDR3 sequence is 11 residues long. This sample was included in a study of shared clonotypes between healthy human individuals. The study, taken as a whole, reports: Of the naive CD4 clonotypes, 4% to 5% were shared across several donors.

This TCR was sampled from a man aged 18 to 35 in good health. Specimen: naive CD4+ T cells sorted from blood. Subset noted: CD45RA+ positively selected. The V gene is TRBV29-1, the J gene TRBJ1-1; D is perhaps TRBD1 (5 bases). The CDR3 reads CSSWEGKVAFF. The CDR3 DNA reads TGCAGCTCCTGGGAGGGGAAGGTAGCTTTCTTT.